A single sample gave rise to the 27 T cell receptor beta chains below, sequenced in a study of shared clonotypes between healthy human individuals. TCRdb keeps only in-frame clones here, not all; method: immunoSEQ multiplex PCR. Among a few hundred thousand clones, approximately 97% were seen once, and the ten largest hold around 0.06%. The sample consisted of naive CD4+ T cells sorted from blood. Subset specified: CD45RA+ positively selected. These receptors were taken from a woman in her twenties or thirties in good health.

The V call is TRBV13, the J call TRBJ1-6, with 7 bases fitting TRBD1. The CDR3 covers 15 residues. V lost 0 bases to trimming and J lost 9 bases; unmatched junction nucleotides: 5. The germline V gene has CDR1 PRHDT and CDR2 FYEKMQ (reference sequence). CDR3 DNA: TGTGCCAGCAGCTTAGGTGGGACAGTGCCTTCACCCCTCCACTTT. This sequence encodes CASSLGGTVPSPLHF.

The chain employs TRBV2 and TRBJ2-2; D is perhaps TRBD1 (7 bases). The CDR3 contains 14 residues. V lost 7 bases and J lost 5, with 14 bases in between. CDR1 SNHLY and CDR2 FYNNEI come from the germline V gene. The CDR3 DNA follows: TGTGCCAGCATGCCCAGGGGGAGGACCGGGGAGCTGTTTTTT. This codes for CASMPRGRTGELFF.

The genes are TRBV6-4 and TRBJ2-1; D may be TRBD1 (6 bases). V lost 4 bases and J lost 2, with 12 bases in between. Per the germline V gene, CDR1 is MRHNA and CDR2 is SNTAGT. The CDR3 runs to 15 residues. This chain's CDR3 is CASSVGTLTYNEQFF. The CDR3 nucleotides are TGTGCCAGCAGTGTAGGGACATTAACCTACAATGAGCAGTTCTTC.

This sequence joins TRBV5-1 and TRBJ2-7, with D perhaps matching TRBD1 (5 bases). The CDR3 is 16 residues long. Germline CDR1 is SGHRS and CDR2 is YFSETQ. The ends were cut back, 1 base at V and 4 bases at J, with 18 bases in the middle. The CDR3, as DNA: TGCGCCAGCAGCTTGAGTTCTCCTGTAGGGGCTTACGAGCAGTACTTC. Protein sequence: CASSLSSPVGAYEQYF. Using reference TRBV5-1 and TRBJ2-7 for the parts outside the CDR3, the full variable domain is KAGVTQTPRYLIKTRGQQVTLSCSPISGHRSVSWYQQTPGQGLQFLFEYFSETQRNKGNFPGRFSGRQFSNSRSEMNVSTLELGDSALYLCASSLSSPVGAYEQYFGPGTRLTVT.

The chain couples TRBV5-1 to TRBJ1-3, with unresolved D. The CDR3 contains 16 residues. Germline CDR1 reads SGHRS; CDR2 reads YFSETQ. Trimming left V 2 bases short and J 0 bases short, with 12 bases between. The CDR3 nucleotides are TGCGCCAGCAGCTTCGAAACAGAAAGCTCTGGAAACACCATATATTTT. It yields the protein CASSFETESSGNTIYF.

V usage is TRBV5-1 and J usage is TRBJ2-1; maybe TRBD1 (5 bases). With 8 bases removed from V and 0 bases from J, the gap between germline ends came to 12 bases. The CDR3 is 14 residues long. Germline loops: CDR1 SGHRS, CDR2 YFSETQ. Here the CDR3 reads CASGASSSYNEQFF. In DNA form, the CDR3 reads TGCGCCAGTGGGGCTTCGAGCTCCTACAATGAGCAGTTCTTC.

The rearrangement joins TRBV15 to TRBJ1-3; D is unclear. From germline, CDR1 is LNHNV and CDR2 YYDKDF (reference sequence). The CDR3 totals 16 residues. V was shortened by 0 bases and J by 0 bases, with 9 bases between the two germline ends. The CDR3 nucleotides read TGTGCCACCAGCAGAGAAGGGAGAAGCTCTGGAAACACCATATATTTT. Translated, it gives CATSREGRSSGNTIYF.

This clone was observed a single time. The CDR3 nucleotides are TGCAGTGCTAGAGATAGTATTGAGCAGTTCTTC. Translated: CSARDSIEQFF. The rearrangement uses TRBV20-1 and TRBJ2-1; D remains ambiguous. CDR1 is DFQATT, CDR2 SNEGSKA, per germline (reference sequence). Trimming stripped 0 bases from V and 9 bases from J, with 6 bases between. The CDR3 consists of 11 residues.

The V call is TRBV6-5, the J call TRBJ1-6; D unresolved. V lost 7 bases and J lost 5, with 12 bases in between. The CDR3 spans 14 residues. The V gene's germline CDR1 is MNHEY and CDR2 SVGAGI. The CDR3, as DNA: TGTGCCAGCACAGCGGGCTTGGATAATTCACCCCTCCACTTT. Translation: CASTAGLDNSPLHF.

The chain combines TRBV5-4 with TRBJ2-7; D possibly corresponds to TRBD2 (7 bases). This CDR3 comprises 14 residues. V lost 7 bases and J lost 1, with 15 bases in between. Germline CDR1 and CDR2: SGHNT and YYREEE (reference sequence). The CDR3, as DNA: TGTGCCAGCGCCAAGGGGGGGCCATCCTACGAGCAGTACTTC. It codes for CASAKGGPSYEQYF.

This sequence joins TRBV28 and TRBJ1-5; 9 bases are shared with TRBD1. This CDR3 has 13 amino acids. Losses at the gene ends were 5 bases for V and 7 bases for J; bases not matched to a gene: 3. CDR1 is MDHEN, CDR2 SYDVKM, per germline. The CDR3 region has the DNA TGTGCCAGCAGTCGGACAGGGGCACAGCCCCAGCATTTT. Amino acids: CASSRTGAQPQHF.

The V gene is TRBV28, the J gene TRBJ1-1; D is possibly TRBD1 (5 bases). This CDR3 region has 15 residues. V was shortened by 7 bases and J by 6 bases, with 21 bases between the two germline ends. Germline V gene data show CDR1 as MDHEN and CDR2 as SYDVKM. The CDR3: CASTRSAGGVPEAFF. The CDR3 DNA reads as TGTGCCAGCACTCGATCGGCCGGGGGGGTTCCTGAAGCTTTCTTT.

The chain links TRBV4-2 to TRBJ2-3, with 11 bases matching TRBD1. Per the germline V gene, CDR1 is LGHNA and CDR2 is YNFKEQ. The junction had 8 bases not matched to a gene; V was cut back by 5 bases and J by 1 base. This CDR3 is 17 amino acids long. In DNA, the CDR3 is TGTGCCAGCAGCAAGGGACAGGGGGAGGGGGGCACAGATACGCAGTATTTT. It encodes CASSKGQGEGGTDTQYF.

This clone has just a few counts. The chain is built from TRBV18 and TRBJ2-7; D remains ambiguous. Trimming shortened V by 3 bases and J by 1 base, and 13 bases separated the two germline ends. The germline V gene has CDR1 KGHSH and CDR2 LQKENI. The CDR3 covers 15 residues. The CDR3 DNA reads as TGTGCCAGCTCACCCTTTACAGAGGAGTCCTACGAGCAGTACTTC. It encodes CASSPFTEESYEQYF. Drawing the rest from reference TRBV18 and TRBJ2-7, the complete variable domain is NAGVMQNPRHLVRRRGQEARLRCSPMKGHSHVYWYRQLPEEGLKFMVYLQKENIIDESGMPKERFSAEFPKEGPSILRIQQVVRGDSAAYFCASSPFTEESYEQYFGPGTRLTVT.

This chain connects TRBV28 to TRBJ2-2, with D unclear. CDR1 and CDR2 from the germline V gene are MDHEN and SYDVKM. V lost 4 bases to trimming and J lost 1 base, with 13 bases between them. CDR3 length: 16 residues. CDR3 nucleotide sequence: TGTGCCAGCAGTTCCCCCAGCTACAGGAACACCGGGGAGCTGTTTTTT. Protein sequence: CASSSPSYRNTGELFF.

Only a few counts were recorded for this clone. The CDR3: CASSYGGTQEKLFF. The CDR3 DNA is TGTGCCAGCAGCTATGGGGGGACACAAGAAAAACTGTTTTTT. The chain links TRBV7-9 to TRBJ1-4; D is perhaps TRBD1 (6 bases). Trimming left V 4 bases short and J 8 bases short, with 14 bases between. CDR1 SEHNR and CDR2 FQNEAQ come from the germline V gene (reference sequence). The CDR3 has 14 amino acids.

This clone was seen only a few times. The chain couples TRBV18 to TRBJ2-3; D unresolved. This CDR3 comprises 12 residues. Per germline, CDR1 KGHSH and CDR2 LQKENI. Trimming left V 0 bases short and J 5 bases short, with 3 bases between. The CDR3 DNA reads as TGTGCCAGCTCACCACCGGGAGATACGCAGTATTTT. Encoded protein: CASSPPGDTQYF.

The chain is built from TRBV27 and TRBJ2-6; a weak D match, TRBD2 (7 bases). V gave up 3 bases and J gave up 2 bases, with 14 bases separating them. This CDR3 is 17 amino acids long. Germline CDR1 MNHEY, CDR2 SMNVEV (reference sequence). Here the CDR3 DNA reads TGTGCCAGCAGTTTTAACAGGGCGGGGGCTGGGGCCAACGTCCTGACTTTC. Its protein is CASSFNRAGAGANVLTF.

The chain carries TRBV28 and TRBJ1-1; the D is unclear. The CDR3 runs to 13 residues. Trimming took off 7 bases at V and 1 base at J, with 10 bases between the two ends. Germline CDR1 and CDR2: MDHEN and SYDVKM. The CDR3, as DNA: TGTGCCAGCAACATACGGGAGAACACTGAAGCTTTCTTT. It translates to CASNIRENTEAFF. The variable domain in full, completed from reference TRBV28 and TRBJ1-1, reads DVKVTQSSRYLVKRTGEKVFLECVQDMDHENMFWYRQDPGLGLRLIYFSYDVKMKEKGDIPEGYSVSREKKERFSLILESASTNQTSMYLCASNIRENTEAFFGQGTRLTVV.

This chain joins TRBV7-8 and TRBJ2-7; D ambiguous. Trimming stripped 1 base from V and 4 bases from J, with 14 bases between. The CDR3 runs 15 residues. Germline assignment: CDR1 SGHVS and CDR2 FQNEAQ. The CDR3 here is CASSLDSRPSYEQYF. The CDR3, as DNA: TGTGCCAGCAGCTTAGATTCTCGGCCCTCTTACGAGCAGTACTTC.

The table lists this clone with a count of one. The V call is TRBV14, the J call TRBJ2-7, with TRBD2 matching 13 bases. CDR1 is SGHDN, CDR2 FVKESK, per germline. The V gene end was trimmed by 4 bases and the J gene end by 6 bases; junction bases not matched to a gene: 6. This CDR3 has 15 amino acids. CDR3 protein: CASSRGLAGTGEQYF. The CDR3 nucleotides are TGTGCCAGCAGCCGGGGACTAGCGGGAACGGGCGAGCAGTACTTC. Combining the CDR3 with reference TRBV14 and TRBJ2-7 gives the whole variable domain EAGVTQFPSHSVIEKGQTVTLRCDPISGHDNLYWYRRVMGKEIKFLLHFVKESKQDESGMPNNRFLAERTGGTYSTLKVQPAELEDSGVYFCASSRGLAGTGEQYFGPGTRLTVT.

The count of this clone is one. Other DNA sequences within the sample encode an identical CDR3. The chain joins TRBV5-1 to TRBJ2-1; 13 nucleotides align to TRBD2. The V gene's germline CDR1 is SGHRS and CDR2 YFSETQ. There are 15 residues in the CDR3. V lost 4 bases, J lost 6 bases, and 4 bases stayed unmatched. The CDR3 DNA reads TGCGCCAGCAGCCTAGGACTAGCGGGAGCCAATGAGCAGTTCTTC. Translating gives CASSLGLAGANEQFF.

The chain links TRBV5-1 to TRBJ1-3; the D is unclear. Trimming stripped 2 bases from V and 0 bases from J, with 12 bases between. Germline CDR1 SGHRS, CDR2 YFSETQ. CDR3 length: 16 amino acids. The CDR3 sequence: CASSLGTASSGNTIYF. DNA of the CDR3: TGCGCCAGCAGCTTAGGCACGGCGAGCTCTGGAAACACCATATATTTT. The variable domain in full, completed from reference TRBV5-1 and TRBJ1-3, reads KAGVTQTPRYLIKTRGQQVTLSCSPISGHRSVSWYQQTPGQGLQFLFEYFSETQRNKGNFPGRFSGRQFSNSRSEMNVSTLELGDSALYLCASSLGTASSGNTIYFGEGSWLTVV.

V gene TRBV6-4 combines with J gene TRBJ2-3; D assignment may be TRBD1 or TRBD2 (5 bases each). The CDR3 runs 15 residues. With 7 bases removed from V and 3 bases from J, the gap between germline ends came to 17 bases. Germline V gives CDR1 MRHNA, CDR2 SNTAGT. The DNA for the CDR3 is TGTGCCAGCAATTACTCCCAGGGACGGACAGATACGCAGTATTTT. This sequence encodes CASNYSQGRTDTQYF.

Only one count was recorded for this clone. This chain joins TRBV7-4 and TRBJ1-5; TRBD1 matches 8 bases. V trimming: 1 base; J trimming: 6 bases; junction bases outside the gene matches: 8. The length of the CDR3 is 16 residues. Germline CDR1 is SGHVT and CDR2 is SQSDAQ. For the CDR3, the DNA is TGTGCCAGCAGCTTAGGCGAGGAAACAGGGGGTCAGCCCCAGCATTTT. Amino acid sequence: CASSLGEETGGQPQHF.

This chain uses TRBV4-1 with TRBJ1-5, with a tentative D call TRBD1 (6 bases). The CDR3 has 16 amino acids. CDR1 is MGHRA, CDR2 YSYEKL, per germline. Trimming took 3 bases from V and 4 from J, leaving 16 bases between them. CDR3: CASSHSPGQGNQPQHF. As DNA, the CDR3 is TGCGCCAGCAGCCATAGCCCGGGACAAGGAAATCAGCCCCAGCATTTT.

V and J are TRBV28 and TRBJ1-5; D remains unclear. The CDR3 consists of 12 residues. Trimming stripped 7 bases from V and 6 bases from J, with 10 bases between. Germline CDR1 reads MDHEN; CDR2 reads SYDVKM. CDR3 nucleotide sequence: TGTGCCAGCAACGGGAGTCCTCAGCCCCAGCATTTT. Translated, it gives CASNGSPQPQHF.